The present TCR beta chain was sequenced within a study of cytomegalovirus exposure and HLA in healthy donors. The study, taken as a whole, reports: The sole available immune exposure information was CMV serostatus. The study listed under 200 cytomegalovirus-associated TCR beta chains.

As regards this clone: Its antigen is unidentified.

PCR primers comprised 60 Vbeta and 13 Jbeta primers. Only in-frame clones appear in the TCRdb table, and some are missing; sequencing was by immunoSEQ multiplex PCR. The repertoire holds approximately 150,000 clones, with 80% as singletons. The CDR3 has 16 amino acids. Germline V CDR1 and CDR2: MNHEY, SMNVEV (reference sequence). V was pared by 1 base and J by 3 bases, with 7 bases of the junction left unmatched. V is TRBV27 and J is TRBJ2-5; the match to TRBD2 covers 8 bases. Sequencing was done on a sample of PBMCs. The receptor's source is a man aged 35-49 years in good health and CMV-seronegative. The chain's CDR3 is CASSLLVSGAEETQYF. CDR3 nucleotides: TGTGCCAGCAGTTTATTGGTTAGCGGGGCCGAAGAGACCCAGTACTTC.